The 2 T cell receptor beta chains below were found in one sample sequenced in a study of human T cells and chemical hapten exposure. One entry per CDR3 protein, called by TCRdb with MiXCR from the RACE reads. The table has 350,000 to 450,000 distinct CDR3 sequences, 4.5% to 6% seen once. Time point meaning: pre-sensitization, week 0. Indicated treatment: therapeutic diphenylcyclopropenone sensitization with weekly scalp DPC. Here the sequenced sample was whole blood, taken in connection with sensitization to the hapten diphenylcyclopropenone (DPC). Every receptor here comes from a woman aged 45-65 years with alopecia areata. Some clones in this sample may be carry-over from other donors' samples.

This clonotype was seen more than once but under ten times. This chain's CDR3 is CASSLGVRGGTGELFF. The CDR3 coding sequence is TGTGCCAGCAGCTTAGGGGTGAGGGGAGGCACCGGGGAGCTGTTTTTT. J is TRBJ2-2 and V is TRBV5-4, with D maybe TRBD2 (6 bases). The CDR3 loop spans 16 amino acids. V was shortened by 2 bases and J by 4 bases, with 15 bases between the two germline ends. The germline V gene has CDR1 SGHNT and CDR2 YYREEE (reference sequence).

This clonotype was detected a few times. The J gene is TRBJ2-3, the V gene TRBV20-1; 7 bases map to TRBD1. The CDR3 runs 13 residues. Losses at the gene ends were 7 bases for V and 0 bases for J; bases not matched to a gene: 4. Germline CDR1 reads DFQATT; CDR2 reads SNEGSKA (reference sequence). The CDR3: CSGTGTSTDTQYF. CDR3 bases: TGCAGTGGGACAGGAACTAGCACAGATACGCAGTATTTT.